The present entry profiles one T cell receptor beta chain with its context. Its antigen is unidentified. PCR employed 60 Vbeta and 13 Jbeta primers. The protocol was immunoSEQ multiplex PCR, while the TCRdb copy is restricted to in-frame clones and leaves out a portion. The data contain about 210,000 clones, 75% to 90% of them seen just once; the ten biggest clones take up around 0.98%. V was pared by 7 bases and J by 7 bases, with 11 bases between. Germline values: CDR1 SNHLY, CDR2 FYNNEI. This CDR3 spans 13 amino acids. The sample comes from a study of cytomegalovirus exposure and HLA in healthy donors. Study-wide results and limits: Three CMV-associated chains were confirmed in vitro to be specific for CMV antigens. Researchers catalogued roughly 150 TCR beta chains as cytomegalovirus-associated.

The TCR comes from a boy aged 2 to 10 in good health and CMV-seronegative. V is TRBV2 and J is TRBJ1-6, with a tentative D call TRBD1 (5 bases). Sequencing input: PBMCs. The CDR3 DNA reads TGTGCCAGCATCGGCAGGGCAAATTCACCCCTCCACTTT. It yields the protein CASIGRANSPLHF.